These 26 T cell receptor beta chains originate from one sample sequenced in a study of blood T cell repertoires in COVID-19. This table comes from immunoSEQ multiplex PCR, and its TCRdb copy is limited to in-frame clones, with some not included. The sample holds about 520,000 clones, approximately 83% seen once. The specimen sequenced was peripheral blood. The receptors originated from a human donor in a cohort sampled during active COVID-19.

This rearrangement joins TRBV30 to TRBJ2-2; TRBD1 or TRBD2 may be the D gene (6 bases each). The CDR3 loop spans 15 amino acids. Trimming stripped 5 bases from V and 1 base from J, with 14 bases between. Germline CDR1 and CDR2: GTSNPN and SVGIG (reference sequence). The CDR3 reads CAWGGSRGNTGELFF. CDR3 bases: TGTGCCTGGGGGGGCTCGCGGGGGAACACCGGGGAGCTGTTTTTT. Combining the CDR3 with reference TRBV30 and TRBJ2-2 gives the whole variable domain SQTIHQWPATLVQPVGSPLSLECTVEGTSNPNLYWYRQAAGRGLQLLFYSVGIGQISSEVPQNLSASRPQDRQFILSSKKLLLSDSGFYLCAWGGSRGNTGELFFGEGSRLTVL.

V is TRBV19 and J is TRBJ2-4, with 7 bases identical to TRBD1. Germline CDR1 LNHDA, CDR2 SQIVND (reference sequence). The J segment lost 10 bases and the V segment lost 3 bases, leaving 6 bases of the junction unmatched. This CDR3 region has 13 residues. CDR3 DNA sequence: TGTGCCAGTAGTATGGAGCAGGGGGTAATTCAGTACTTC. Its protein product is CASSMEQGVIQYF.

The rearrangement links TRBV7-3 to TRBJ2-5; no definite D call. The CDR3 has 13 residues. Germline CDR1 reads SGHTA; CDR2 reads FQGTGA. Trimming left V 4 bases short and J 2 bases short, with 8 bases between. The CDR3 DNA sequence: TGTGCCAGCAGCTCCATTCTACAAGAGACCCAGTACTTC. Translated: CASSSILQETQYF.

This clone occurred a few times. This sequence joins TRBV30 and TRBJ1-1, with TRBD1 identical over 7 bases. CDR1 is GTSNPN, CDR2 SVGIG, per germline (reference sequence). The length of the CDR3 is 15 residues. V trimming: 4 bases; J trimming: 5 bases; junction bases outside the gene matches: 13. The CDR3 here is CAWMKTGQPYTEAFF. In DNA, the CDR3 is TGTGCCTGGATGAAAACGGGACAGCCTTATACTGAAGCTTTCTTT.

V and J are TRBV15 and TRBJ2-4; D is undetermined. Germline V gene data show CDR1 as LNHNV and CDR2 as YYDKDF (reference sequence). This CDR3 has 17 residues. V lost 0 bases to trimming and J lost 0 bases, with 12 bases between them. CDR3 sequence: CATSRDKPSLAKNIQYF. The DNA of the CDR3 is TGTGCCACCAGCAGAGATAAGCCGTCGCTAGCCAAAAACATTCAGTACTTC.

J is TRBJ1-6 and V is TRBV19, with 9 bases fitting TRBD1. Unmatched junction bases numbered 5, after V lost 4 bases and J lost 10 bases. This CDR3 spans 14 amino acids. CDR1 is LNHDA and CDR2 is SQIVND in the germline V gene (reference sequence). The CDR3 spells CASSTGTGNSPLHF. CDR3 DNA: TGTGCCAGTAGTACGGGGACAGGGAACTCACCCCTCCACTTT.

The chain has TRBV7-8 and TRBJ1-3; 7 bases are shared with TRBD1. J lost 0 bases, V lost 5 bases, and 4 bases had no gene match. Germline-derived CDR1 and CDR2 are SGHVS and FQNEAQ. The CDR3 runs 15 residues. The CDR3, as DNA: TGTGCCAGCAGCCGAGGGACAGTCTCTGGAAACACCATATATTTT. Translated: CASSRGTVSGNTIYF.

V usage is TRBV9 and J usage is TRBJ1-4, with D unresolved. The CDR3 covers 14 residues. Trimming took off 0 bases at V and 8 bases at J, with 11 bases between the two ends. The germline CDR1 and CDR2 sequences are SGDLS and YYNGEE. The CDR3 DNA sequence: TGTGCCAGCAGCGTAGAACCCACCGGGGAAAAACTGTTTTTT. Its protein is CASSVEPTGEKLFF.

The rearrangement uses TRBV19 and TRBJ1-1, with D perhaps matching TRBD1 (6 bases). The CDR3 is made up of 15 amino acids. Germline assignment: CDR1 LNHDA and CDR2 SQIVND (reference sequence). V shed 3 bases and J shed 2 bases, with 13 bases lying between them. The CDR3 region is CASSIDRPENTEAFF. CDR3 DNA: TGTGCCAGTAGTATCGACAGGCCCGAAAACACTGAAGCTTTCTTT.

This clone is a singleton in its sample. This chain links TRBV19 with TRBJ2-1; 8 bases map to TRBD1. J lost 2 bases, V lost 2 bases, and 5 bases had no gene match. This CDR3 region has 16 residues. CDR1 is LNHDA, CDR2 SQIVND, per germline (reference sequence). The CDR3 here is CASSIKGTGAYNEQFF. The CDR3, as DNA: TGTGCCAGTAGTATAAAGGGGACAGGCGCCTACAATGAGCAGTTCTTC.

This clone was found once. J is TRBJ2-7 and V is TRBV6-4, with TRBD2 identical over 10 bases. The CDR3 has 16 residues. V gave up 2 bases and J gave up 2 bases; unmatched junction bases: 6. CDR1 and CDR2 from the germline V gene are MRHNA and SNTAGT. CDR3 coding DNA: TGTGCCAGCAGTGACCTGGCTAGCGGGAGACCCTACGAGCAGTACTTC. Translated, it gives CASSDLASGRPYEQYF.

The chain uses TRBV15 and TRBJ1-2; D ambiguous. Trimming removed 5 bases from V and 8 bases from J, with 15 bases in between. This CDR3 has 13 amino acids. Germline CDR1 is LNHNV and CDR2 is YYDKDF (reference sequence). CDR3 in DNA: TGTGCCACCAGCGTAGAGCCCCAACAGGGCTACACCTTC. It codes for CATSVEPQQGYTF.

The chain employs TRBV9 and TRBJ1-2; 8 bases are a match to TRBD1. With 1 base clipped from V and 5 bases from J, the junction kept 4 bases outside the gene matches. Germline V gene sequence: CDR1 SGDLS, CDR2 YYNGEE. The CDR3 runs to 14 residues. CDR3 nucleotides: TGTGCCAGCAGCGTATGGGACAGGTCTTATGGCTACACCTTC. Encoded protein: CASSVWDRSYGYTF.

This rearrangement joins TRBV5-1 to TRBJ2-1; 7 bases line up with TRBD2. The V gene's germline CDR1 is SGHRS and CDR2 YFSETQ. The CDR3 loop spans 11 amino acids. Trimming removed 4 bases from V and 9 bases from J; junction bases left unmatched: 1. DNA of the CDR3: TGCGCCAGCAGCGCTAGCGGTGAGCAGTTCTTC. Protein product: CASSASGEQFF.

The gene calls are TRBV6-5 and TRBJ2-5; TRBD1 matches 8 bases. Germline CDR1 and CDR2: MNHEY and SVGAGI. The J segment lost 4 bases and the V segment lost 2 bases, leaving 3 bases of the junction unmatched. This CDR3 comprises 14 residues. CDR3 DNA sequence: TGTGCCAGCAGTTACCGGACAGGGAGAGAGACCCAGTACTTC. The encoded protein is CASSYRTGRETQYF.

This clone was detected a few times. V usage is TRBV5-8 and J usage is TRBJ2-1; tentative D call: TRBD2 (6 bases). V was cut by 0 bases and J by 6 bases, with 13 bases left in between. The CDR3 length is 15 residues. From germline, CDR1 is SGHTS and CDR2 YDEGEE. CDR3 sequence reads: CASSLGGRLFNEQFF. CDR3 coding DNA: TGTGCCAGCAGCTTGGGAGGGAGGTTGTTCAATGAGCAGTTCTTC.

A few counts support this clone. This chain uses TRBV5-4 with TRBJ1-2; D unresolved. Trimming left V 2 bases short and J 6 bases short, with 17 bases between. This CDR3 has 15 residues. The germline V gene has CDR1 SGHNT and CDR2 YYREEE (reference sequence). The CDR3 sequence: CASSFPEPPAHGYTF. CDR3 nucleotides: TGTGCCAGCAGCTTTCCGGAGCCCCCCGCACATGGCTACACCTTC.

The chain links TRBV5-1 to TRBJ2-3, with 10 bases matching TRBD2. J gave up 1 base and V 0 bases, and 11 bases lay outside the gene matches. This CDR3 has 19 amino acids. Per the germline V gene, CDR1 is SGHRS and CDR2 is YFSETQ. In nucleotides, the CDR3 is TGCGCCAGCAGCTTGGAGCCCAGCGGGAGGGGTCATGGCACAGATACGCAGTATTTT. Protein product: CASSLEPSGRGHGTDTQYF.

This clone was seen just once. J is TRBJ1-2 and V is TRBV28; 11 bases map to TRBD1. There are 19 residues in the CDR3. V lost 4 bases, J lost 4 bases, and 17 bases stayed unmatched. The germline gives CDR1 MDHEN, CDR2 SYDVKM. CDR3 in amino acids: CASSSSGRTGGEMSYGYTF. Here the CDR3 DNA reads TGTGCCAGCAGTTCCTCGGGTAGGACAGGGGGCGAGATGAGCTATGGCTACACCTTC.

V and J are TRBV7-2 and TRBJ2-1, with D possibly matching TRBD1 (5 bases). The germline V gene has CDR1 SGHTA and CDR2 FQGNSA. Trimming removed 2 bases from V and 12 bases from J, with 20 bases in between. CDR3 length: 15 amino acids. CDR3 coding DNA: TGTGCCAGCAGCTTATATCCCACACAGGCCCTAGGGCAGTTCTTC. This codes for CASSLYPTQALGQFF.

The DNA for the CDR3 is TGTGCCAGTGATACACCGGGACAGAAGTCTAACTATGGCTACACCTTC. As protein: CASDTPGQKSNYGYTF. The V call is TRBV19, the J call TRBJ1-2, with TRBD1 identical over 7 bases. Germline CDR1 LNHDA, CDR2 SQIVND (reference sequence). The CDR3 has 16 amino acids. J lost 0 bases, V lost 8 bases, and 12 bases had no gene match.

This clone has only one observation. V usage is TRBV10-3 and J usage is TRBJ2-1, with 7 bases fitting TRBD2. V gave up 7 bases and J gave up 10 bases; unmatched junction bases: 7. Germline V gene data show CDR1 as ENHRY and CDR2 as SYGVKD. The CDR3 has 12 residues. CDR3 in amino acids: CAIMGGSGEQFF. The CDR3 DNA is TGTGCCATCATGGGGGGGTCCGGCGAGCAGTTCTTC.

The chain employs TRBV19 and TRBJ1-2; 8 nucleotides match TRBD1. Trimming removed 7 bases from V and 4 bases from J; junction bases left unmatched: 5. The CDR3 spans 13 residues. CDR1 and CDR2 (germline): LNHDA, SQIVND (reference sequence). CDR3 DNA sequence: TGTGCCAGTAACGCCGGACAGGGCTATGGCTACACCTTC. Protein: CASNAGQGYGYTF.

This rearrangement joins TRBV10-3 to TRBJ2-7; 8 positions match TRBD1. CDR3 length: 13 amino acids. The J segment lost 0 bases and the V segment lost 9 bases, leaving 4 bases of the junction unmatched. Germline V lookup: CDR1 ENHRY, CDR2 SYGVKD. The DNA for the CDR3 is TGTGCCATTACAGGGGGTAGCTCCTACGAGCAGTACTTC. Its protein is CAITGGSSYEQYF.

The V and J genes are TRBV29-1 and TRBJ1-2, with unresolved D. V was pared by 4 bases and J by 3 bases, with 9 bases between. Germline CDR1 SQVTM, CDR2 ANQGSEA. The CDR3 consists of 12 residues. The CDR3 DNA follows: TGCAGCGTTGGTTGGAGGGACTATGGCTACACCTTC. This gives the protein CSVGWRDYGYTF.

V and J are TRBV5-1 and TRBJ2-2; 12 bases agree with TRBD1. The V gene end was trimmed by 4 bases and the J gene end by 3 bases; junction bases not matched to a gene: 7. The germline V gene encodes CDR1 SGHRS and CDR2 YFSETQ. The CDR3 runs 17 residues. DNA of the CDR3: TGCGCCAGCAGCCCGGGACAGGGGGCGCGGGACACCGGGGAGCTGTTTTTT. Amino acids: CASSPGQGARDTGELFF.